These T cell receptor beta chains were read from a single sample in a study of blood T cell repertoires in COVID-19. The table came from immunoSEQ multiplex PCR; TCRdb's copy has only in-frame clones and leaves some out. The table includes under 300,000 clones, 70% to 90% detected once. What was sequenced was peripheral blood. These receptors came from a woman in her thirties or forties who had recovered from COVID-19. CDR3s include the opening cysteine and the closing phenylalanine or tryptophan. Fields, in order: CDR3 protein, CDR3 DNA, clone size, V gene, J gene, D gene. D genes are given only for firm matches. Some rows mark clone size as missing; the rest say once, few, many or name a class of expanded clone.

cdr3_aa: CAWSVSGDTIYF
cdr3_nt: TGTGCCTGGAGTGTATCAGGGGACACCATATATTTT
clone_size: -
v_call: TRBV30
j_call: TRBJ1-3
d_call: -

cdr3_aa: CASSTLGQGVPKNIQYF
cdr3_nt: TGTGCCAGTAGTACCCTAGGACAGGGGGTACCCAAAAACATTCAGTACTTC
clone_size: -
v_call: TRBV19
j_call: TRBJ2-4
d_call: TRBD1

cdr3_aa: CASSANSRGRDQPQHF
cdr3_nt: TGTGCCAGCAGTGCCAATTCCAGGGGAAGGGATCAGCCCCAGCATTTT
clone_size: -
v_call: TRBV27
j_call: TRBJ1-5
d_call: -

cdr3_aa: CASRGAGGVYNEQFF
cdr3_nt: TGTGCCAGCAGGGGTGCGGGGGGAGTGTACAATGAGCAGTTCTTC
clone_size: -
v_call: TRBV2
j_call: TRBJ2-1
d_call: TRBD2

cdr3_aa: CASSFVIRGVPGNQPQHF
cdr3_nt: TGTGCCAGCAGTTTTGTTATCCGGGGTGTCCCGGGCAATCAGCCCCAGCATTTT
clone_size: -
v_call: TRBV28
j_call: TRBJ1-5
d_call: -

cdr3_aa: CASSPDRSSYNSPLHF
cdr3_nt: TGTGCCAGCAGCCCGGACAGGAGCTCCTATAATTCACCCCTCCACTTT
clone_size: few
v_call: TRBV3-1/TRBV3-2
j_call: TRBJ1-6
d_call: TRBD1

cdr3_aa: CASSYSGTADTQYF
cdr3_nt: TGTGCCAGCAGTTACTCCGGGACAGCAGATACGCAGTATTTT
clone_size: -
v_call: TRBV6-6
j_call: TRBJ2-3
d_call: TRBD1

cdr3_aa: CASSLARETQYF
cdr3_nt: TGCGCCAGCAGCTTGGCCCGGGAGACCCAGTACTTC
clone_size: once
v_call: TRBV5-1
j_call: TRBJ2-5
d_call: -

cdr3_aa: CASSLESVGNTEAFF
cdr3_nt: TGCGCCAGCAGCTTGGAAAGCGTAGGAAACACTGAAGCTTTCTTT
clone_size: -
v_call: TRBV5-1
j_call: TRBJ1-1
d_call: -

cdr3_aa: CASSPSRKNTGELFF
cdr3_nt: TGTGCCAGCAGTCCTAGCAGGAAGAACACCGGGGAGCTGTTTTTT
clone_size: -
v_call: TRBV2
j_call: TRBJ2-2
d_call: -

cdr3_aa: CSVAGNGNQPQHF
cdr3_nt: TGCAGCGTCGCAGGGAACGGGAATCAGCCCCAGCATTTT
clone_size: -
v_call: TRBV29-1
j_call: TRBJ1-5
d_call: -

cdr3_aa: CASEVQETQYF
cdr3_nt: TGTGCCAGCGAGGTCCAAGAGACCCAGTACTTC
clone_size: -
v_call: TRBV2
j_call: TRBJ2-5
d_call: -

cdr3_aa: CASSPRDRETQYF
cdr3_nt: TGTGCCAGCAGCCCCCGGGACAGAGAGACCCAGTACTTC
clone_size: -
v_call: TRBV3-1/TRBV3-2
j_call: TRBJ2-5
d_call: TRBD1

cdr3_aa: CAWTGGGNTEAFF
cdr3_nt: TGTGCCTGGACAGGGGGCGGGAACACTGAAGCTTTCTTT
clone_size: once
v_call: TRBV30
j_call: TRBJ1-1
d_call: TRBD1

cdr3_aa: CASSLAGVGSNQPQHF
cdr3_nt: TGTGCCAGCAGCTTAGCAGGGGTTGGAAGCAATCAGCCCCAGCATTTT
clone_size: few
v_call: TRBV7-2
j_call: TRBJ1-5
d_call: -

cdr3_aa: CASSIASGTSGGRTDTQYF
cdr3_nt: TGTGCCAGTAGTATCGCCTCCGGGACTAGCGGGGGGAGGACAGATACGCAGTATTTT
clone_size: -
v_call: TRBV19
j_call: TRBJ2-3
d_call: TRBD2

cdr3_aa: CATGTRNNEQFF
cdr3_nt: TGTGCCACCGGGACTAGGAACAATGAGCAGTTCTTC
clone_size: -
v_call: TRBV24-1
j_call: TRBJ2-1
d_call: TRBD2

cdr3_aa: CASSVAADSSYNEQFF
cdr3_nt: TGTGCCAGCAGCGTAGCCGCTGATAGCTCCTACAATGAGCAGTTCTTC
clone_size: -
v_call: TRBV9
j_call: TRBJ2-1
d_call: -

cdr3_aa: CASSTGLGGNTIYF
cdr3_nt: TGCGCCAGCAGCACGGGACTGGGGGGAAACACCATATATTTT
clone_size: -
v_call: TRBV5-1
j_call: TRBJ1-3
d_call: -

cdr3_aa: CASSEHYGYTF
cdr3_nt: TGTGCCAGCAGTGAACATTATGGCTACACCTTC
clone_size: -
v_call: TRBV25-1
j_call: TRBJ1-2
d_call: -

cdr3_aa: CASSLDRETYYEQYF
cdr3_nt: TGTGCCAGCAGCTTAGACAGGGAAACCTACTACGAGCAGTACTTC
clone_size: -
v_call: TRBV7-2
j_call: TRBJ2-7
d_call: -

cdr3_aa: CASGLVTGEQYF
cdr3_nt: TGTGCTAGTGGTTTGGTCACAGGGGAGCAGTACTTC
clone_size: few
v_call: TRBV12-5
j_call: TRBJ2-7
d_call: -

cdr3_aa: CASSPTGTGFNEKLFF
cdr3_nt: TGTGCCAGCAGCCCGACCGGGACAGGGTTCAATGAAAAACTGTTTTTT
clone_size: once
v_call: TRBV5-8
j_call: TRBJ1-4
d_call: TRBD1

cdr3_aa: CASSLETNYNSPLHF
cdr3_nt: TGTGCCAGCAGCTTGGAGACAAACTATAATTCACCCCTCCACTTT
clone_size: few
v_call: TRBV5-6
j_call: TRBJ1-6
d_call: -

cdr3_aa: CASSQDPGQGTAGANVLTF
cdr3_nt: TGCGCCAGCAGCCAAGACCCGGGACAGGGAACGGCCGGGGCCAACGTCCTGACTTTC
clone_size: -
v_call: TRBV4-1
j_call: TRBJ2-6
d_call: TRBD1

cdr3_aa: CASSSLGGTGGTDTQYF
cdr3_nt: TGCGCCAGCAGCTCCCTAGGCGGGACAGGGGGCACAGATACGCAGTATTTT
clone_size: once
v_call: TRBV5-1
j_call: TRBJ2-3
d_call: TRBD1

cdr3_aa: CASSVDDTRGGNTIYF
cdr3_nt: TGTGCCAGCAGCGTAGACGACACAAGAGGGGGAAACACCATATATTTT
clone_size: -
v_call: TRBV9
j_call: TRBJ1-3
d_call: -

cdr3_aa: CASSFASSYEQYF
cdr3_nt: TGTGCCAGCAGCTTCGCCAGCTCCTACGAGCAGTACTTC
clone_size: few
v_call: TRBV7-9
j_call: TRBJ2-7
d_call: -

cdr3_aa: CASSRGLEGWNEQFF
cdr3_nt: TGTGCCAGCAGCCGTGGACTCGAAGGTTGGAATGAGCAGTTCTTC
clone_size: -
v_call: TRBV11-2
j_call: TRBJ2-1
d_call: -

cdr3_aa: CASSLWGLATGELFF
cdr3_nt: TGTGCCAGCAGTTTATGGGGACTAGCCACCGGGGAGCTGTTTTTT
clone_size: -
v_call: TRBV27
j_call: TRBJ2-2
d_call: TRBD2

cdr3_aa: CASSPGQRTSTDTQYF
cdr3_nt: TGTGCCAGCAGCCCAGGACAGCGGACTAGCACAGATACGCAGTATTTT
clone_size: -
v_call: TRBV5-4
j_call: TRBJ2-3
d_call: -

cdr3_aa: CASSRLKGYTF
cdr3_nt: TGTGCCAGCAGCCGACTAAAGGGCTACACCTTC
clone_size: -
v_call: TRBV3-1/TRBV3-2
j_call: TRBJ1-2
d_call: -

cdr3_aa: CASSFRDRSSYEQYF
cdr3_nt: TGCGCCAGCAGCTTCCGGGACAGGAGCTCCTACGAGCAGTACTTC
clone_size: few
v_call: TRBV5-1
j_call: TRBJ2-7
d_call: TRBD1

cdr3_aa: CASSLLAWADTQYF
cdr3_nt: TGTGCCAGCAGCTTACTAGCCTGGGCAGATACGCAGTATTTT
clone_size: -
v_call: TRBV7-2
j_call: TRBJ2-3
d_call: -

cdr3_aa: CASSLGTGRPDTQYF
cdr3_nt: TGTGCCAGCAGCCTAGGGACAGGGCGGCCAGATACGCAGTATTTT
clone_size: -
v_call: TRBV11-3
j_call: TRBJ2-3
d_call: TRBD1